The present entry profiles one T cell receptor (beta chain) with its context. Two lung cancer pathologists independently confirmed each histologic diagnosis. Assay: immunoSEQ multiplex PCR; the TCRdb copy retains only in-frame clones and omits some. This sample yields about 2,500 clones, of which roughly 80% are seen a single time; approximately 15% belongs to the top ten. The data were obtained in a study of immune evolution from preneoplasia to lung adenocarcinoma. Germline V gene lookup returns CDR1 SGHVS and CDR2 FQNEAQ. V gave up 1 base and J gave up 5 bases; unmatched junction bases: 8. The CDR3 runs to 18 residues.

This chain connects TRBV7-8 to TRBJ2-2; TRBD2 matches 12 bases. Sample: FFPE adjacent normal lung tissue. The origin of this receptor is a person aged 65 to 85 with lung adenocarcinoma. CDR3 amino acids: CASSLEATSGSGTGELFF. The CDR3 nucleotides are TGTGCCAGCAGCTTAGAGGCGACTAGCGGGAGCGGGACCGGGGAGCTGTTTTTT.